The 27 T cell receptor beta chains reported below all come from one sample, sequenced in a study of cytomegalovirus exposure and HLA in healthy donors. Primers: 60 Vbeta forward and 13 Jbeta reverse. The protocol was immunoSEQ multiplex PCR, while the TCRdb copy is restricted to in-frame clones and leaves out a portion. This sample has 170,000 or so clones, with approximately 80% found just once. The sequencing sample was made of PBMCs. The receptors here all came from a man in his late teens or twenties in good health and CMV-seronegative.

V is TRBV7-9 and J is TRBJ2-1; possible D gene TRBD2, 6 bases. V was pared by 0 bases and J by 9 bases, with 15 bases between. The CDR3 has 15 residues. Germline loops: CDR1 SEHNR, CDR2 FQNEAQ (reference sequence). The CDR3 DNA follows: TGTGCCAGCAGCTTAGCGCGGACTATGTGGAGTGAGCAGTTCTTC. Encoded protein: CASSLARTMWSEQFF. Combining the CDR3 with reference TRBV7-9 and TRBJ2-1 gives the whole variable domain DTGVSQNPRHKITKRGQNVTFRCDPISEHNRLYWYRQTLGQGPEFLTYFQNEAQLEKSRLLSDRFSAERPKGSFSTLEIQRTEQGDSAMYLCASSLARTMWSEQFFGPGTRLTVL.

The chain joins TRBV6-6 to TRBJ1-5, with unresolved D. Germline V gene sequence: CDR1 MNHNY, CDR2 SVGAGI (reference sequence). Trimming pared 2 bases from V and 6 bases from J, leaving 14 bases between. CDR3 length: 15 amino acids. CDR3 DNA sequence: TGTGCCAGCAGTTACGGGAGGTGGGGAGGTCAGCCCCAGCATTTT. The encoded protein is CASSYGRWGGQPQHF.

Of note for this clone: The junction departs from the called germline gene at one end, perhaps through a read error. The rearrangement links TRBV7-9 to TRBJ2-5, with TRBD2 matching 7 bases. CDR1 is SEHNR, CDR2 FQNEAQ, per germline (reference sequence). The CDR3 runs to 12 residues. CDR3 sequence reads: CSSSLVREAQYF. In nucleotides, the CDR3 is TGTTCCAGCAGCTTAGTTCGGGAGGCCCAGTACTTC.

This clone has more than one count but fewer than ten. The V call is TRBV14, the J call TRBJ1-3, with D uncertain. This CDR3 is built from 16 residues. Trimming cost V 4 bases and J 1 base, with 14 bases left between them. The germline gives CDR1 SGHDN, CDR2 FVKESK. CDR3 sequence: CASSLRPLSSGNTIYF. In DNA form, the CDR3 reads TGTGCCAGCAGCCTTCGTCCCCTGAGTTCTGGAAACACCATATATTTT.

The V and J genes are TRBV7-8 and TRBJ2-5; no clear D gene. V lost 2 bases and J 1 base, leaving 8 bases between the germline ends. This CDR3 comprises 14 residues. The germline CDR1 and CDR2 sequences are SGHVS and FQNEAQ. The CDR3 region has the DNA TGTGCCAGCAGCTTAACAGCCCTCCAAGAGACCCAGTACTTC. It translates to CASSLTALQETQYF.

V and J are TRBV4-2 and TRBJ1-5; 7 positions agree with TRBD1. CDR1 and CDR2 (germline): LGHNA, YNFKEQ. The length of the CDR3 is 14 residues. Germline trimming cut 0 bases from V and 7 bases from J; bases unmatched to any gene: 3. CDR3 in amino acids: CASSQESGGQPQHF. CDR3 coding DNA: TGTGCCAGCAGCCAAGAGTCAGGGGGACAGCCCCAGCATTTT.

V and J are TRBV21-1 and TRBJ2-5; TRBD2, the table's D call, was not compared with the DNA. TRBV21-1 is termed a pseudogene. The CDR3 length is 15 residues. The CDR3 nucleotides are TGTGCCAGCAGCAAAGTCCGGCGGGGGGGGGAGACCCAGTACTTC. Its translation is CASSKVRRGGETQYF.

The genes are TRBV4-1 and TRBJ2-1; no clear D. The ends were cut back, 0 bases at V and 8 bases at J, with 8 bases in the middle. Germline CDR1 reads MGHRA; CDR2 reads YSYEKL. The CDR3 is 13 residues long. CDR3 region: CASSQDPSYEQFF. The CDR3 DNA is TGCGCCAGCAGCCAAGATCCCTCGTATGAGCAGTTCTTC.

The CDR3 DNA follows: TGTGCCAGCAGCCTGCGGGGCACTGAAGCTTTCTTT. The encoded protein is CASSLRGTEAFF. The rearrangement joins TRBV13 to TRBJ1-1; D unclear. The germline gives CDR1 PRHDT, CDR2 FYEKMQ (reference sequence). V was shortened by 5 bases and J by 4 bases, with 8 bases between the two germline ends. This CDR3 spans 12 amino acids.

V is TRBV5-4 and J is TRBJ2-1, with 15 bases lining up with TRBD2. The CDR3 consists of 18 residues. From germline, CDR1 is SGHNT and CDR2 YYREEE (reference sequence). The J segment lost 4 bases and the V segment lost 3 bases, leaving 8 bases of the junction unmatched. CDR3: CASSSEGLAGGLYNEQFF. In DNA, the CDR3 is TGTGCCAGCAGCTCCGAGGGACTAGCGGGAGGACTATACAATGAGCAGTTCTTC.

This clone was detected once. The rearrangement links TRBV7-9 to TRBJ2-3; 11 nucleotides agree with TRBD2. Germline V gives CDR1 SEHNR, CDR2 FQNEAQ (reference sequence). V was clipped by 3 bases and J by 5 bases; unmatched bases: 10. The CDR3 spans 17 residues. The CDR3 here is CASSLSLGLAGGDTQYF. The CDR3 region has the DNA TGTGCCAGCAGCTTGTCACTCGGGCTAGCGGGAGGAGATACGCAGTATTTT.

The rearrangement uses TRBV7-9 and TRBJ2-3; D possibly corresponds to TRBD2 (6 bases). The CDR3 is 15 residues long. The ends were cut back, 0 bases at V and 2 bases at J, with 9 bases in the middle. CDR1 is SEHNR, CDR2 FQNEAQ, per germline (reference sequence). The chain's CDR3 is CASSLAGGNTDTQYF. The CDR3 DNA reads TGTGCCAGCAGCTTAGCCGGAGGGAACACAGATACGCAGTATTTT.

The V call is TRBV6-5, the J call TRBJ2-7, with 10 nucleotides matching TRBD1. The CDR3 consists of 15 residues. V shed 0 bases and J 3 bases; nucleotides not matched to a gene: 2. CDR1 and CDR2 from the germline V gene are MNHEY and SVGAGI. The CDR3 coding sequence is TGTGCCAGCAGTTACTCGGGGACAGGGGACTACGAGCAGTACTTC. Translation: CASSYSGTGDYEQYF.

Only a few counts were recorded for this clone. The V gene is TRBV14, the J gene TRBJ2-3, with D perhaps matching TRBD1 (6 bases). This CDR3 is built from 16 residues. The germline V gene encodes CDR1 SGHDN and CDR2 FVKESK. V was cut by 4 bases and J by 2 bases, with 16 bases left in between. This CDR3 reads CASSPRTASITDTQYF. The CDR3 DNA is TGTGCCAGCAGCCCCAGGACAGCCTCCATCACAGATACGCAGTATTTT.

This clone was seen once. CDR3 sequence: CASSSEGREAEQYF. The CDR3 DNA sequence: TGCGCCAGCAGCTCTGAGGGTAGGGAGGCCGAGCAGTACTTC. The chain is built from TRBV5-1 and TRBJ2-5, with D tentatively TRBD2 (6 bases). Gene TRBJ2-7 matches the end of the DNA better, so the J call may be wrong. From germline, CDR1 is SGHRS and CDR2 YFSETQ. The CDR3 sequence is 14 residues long.

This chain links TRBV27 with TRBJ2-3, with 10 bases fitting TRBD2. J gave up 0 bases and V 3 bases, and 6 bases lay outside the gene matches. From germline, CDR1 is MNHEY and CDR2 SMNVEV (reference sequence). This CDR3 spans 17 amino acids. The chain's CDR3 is CASSFSSSGGSTDTQYF. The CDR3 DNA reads TGTGCCAGCAGTTTTTCGTCTAGCGGGGGCAGCACAGATACGCAGTATTTT.

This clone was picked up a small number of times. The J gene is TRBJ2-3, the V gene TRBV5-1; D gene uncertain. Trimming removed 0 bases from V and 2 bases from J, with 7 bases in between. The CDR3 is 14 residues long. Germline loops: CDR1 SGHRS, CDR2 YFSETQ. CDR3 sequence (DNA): TGCGCCAGCAGCTTGGGGCAGATCACAGATACGCAGTATTTT. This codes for CASSLGQITDTQYF.

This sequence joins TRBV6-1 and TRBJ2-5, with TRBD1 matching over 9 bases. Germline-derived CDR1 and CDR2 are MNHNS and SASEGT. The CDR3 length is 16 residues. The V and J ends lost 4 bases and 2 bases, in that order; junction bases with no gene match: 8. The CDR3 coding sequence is TGTGCCAGCAGTGGCCGATGGGACAGGGTACAAGAGACCCAGTACTTC. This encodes CASSGRWDRVQETQYF.

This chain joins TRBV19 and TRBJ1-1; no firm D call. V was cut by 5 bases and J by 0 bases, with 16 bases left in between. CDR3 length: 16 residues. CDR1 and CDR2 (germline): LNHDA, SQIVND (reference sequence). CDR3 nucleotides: TGTGCCAGTAGTTCAGACGGCTCCGACTTGAACACTGAAGCTTTCTTT. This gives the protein CASSSDGSDLNTEAFF.

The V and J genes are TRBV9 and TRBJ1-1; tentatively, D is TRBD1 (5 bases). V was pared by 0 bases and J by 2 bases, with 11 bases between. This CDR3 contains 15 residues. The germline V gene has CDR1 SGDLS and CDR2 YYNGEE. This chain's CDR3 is CASSVDPQGNTEAFF. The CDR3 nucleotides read TGTGCCAGCAGCGTAGATCCCCAGGGTAACACTGAAGCTTTCTTT.

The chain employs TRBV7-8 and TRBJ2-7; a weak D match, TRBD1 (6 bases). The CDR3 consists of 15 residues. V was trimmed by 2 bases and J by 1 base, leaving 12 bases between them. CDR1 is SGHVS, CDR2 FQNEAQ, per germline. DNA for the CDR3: TGTGCCAGCAGCTTAACTCCGGACAGTTCCTACGAGCAGTACTTC. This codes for CASSLTPDSSYEQYF.

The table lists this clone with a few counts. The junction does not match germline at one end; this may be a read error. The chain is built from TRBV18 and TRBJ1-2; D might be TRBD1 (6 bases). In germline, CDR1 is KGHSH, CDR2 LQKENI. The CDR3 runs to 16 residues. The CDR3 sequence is CASSWTDVAAGPVENF. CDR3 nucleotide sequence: TGTGCCAGCTCATGGACAGACGTGGCAGCGGGGCCCGTGGAGAACTTC.

The CDR3 sequence: CASRSRDSLLRGNQPQHF. The CDR3 coding sequence is TGTGCAAGTCGCTCCCGGGACTCGCTCTTGCGGGGCAATCAGCCCCAGCATTTT. This rearrangement joins TRBV12-2 to TRBJ1-5. TRBV12-2 is listed as a pseudogene. The CDR3 loop spans 18 amino acids.

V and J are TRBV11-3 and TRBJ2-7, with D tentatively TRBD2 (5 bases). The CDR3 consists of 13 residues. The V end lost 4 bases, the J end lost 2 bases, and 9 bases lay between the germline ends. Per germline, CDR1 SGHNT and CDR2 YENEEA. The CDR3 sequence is CASSSPGAYEQYF. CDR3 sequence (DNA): TGTGCCAGCAGCTCCCCCGGGGCCTACGAGCAGTACTTC.

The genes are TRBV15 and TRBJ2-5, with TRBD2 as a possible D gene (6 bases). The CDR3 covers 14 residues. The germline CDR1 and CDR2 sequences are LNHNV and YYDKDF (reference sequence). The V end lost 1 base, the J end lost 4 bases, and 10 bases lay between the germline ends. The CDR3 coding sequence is TGTGCCACCAGCAGAGCGGGAGCCCCAGAGACCCAGTACTTC. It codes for CATSRAGAPETQYF.

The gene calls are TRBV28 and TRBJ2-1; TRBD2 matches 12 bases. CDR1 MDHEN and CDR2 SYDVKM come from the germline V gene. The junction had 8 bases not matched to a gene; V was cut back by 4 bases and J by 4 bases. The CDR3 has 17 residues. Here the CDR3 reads CASSSPSSGRVYNEQFF. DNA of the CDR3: TGTGCCAGCAGTTCACCCTCTAGCGGGAGGGTTTACAATGAGCAGTTCTTC.

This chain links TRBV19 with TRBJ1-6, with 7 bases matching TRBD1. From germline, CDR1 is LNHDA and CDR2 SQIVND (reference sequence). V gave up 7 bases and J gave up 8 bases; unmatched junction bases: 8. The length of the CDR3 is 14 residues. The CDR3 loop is CASTRGTEYSPLHF. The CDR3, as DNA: TGTGCCAGTACCCGGGGGACAGAGTATTCACCCCTCCACTTT.